This entry describes one T cell receptor beta chain. Its antigen is currently not known. Base qualities are not provided; no much larger clone lies one nucleotide away. V is reduced by 5 bases and J by 2 bases, leaving a spacing of 18 bases between them. The CDR3 goes from the cysteine to the phenylalanine over 17 residues. Here the CDR3 DNA is all that survives: 51 bases in frame from base 1. For CDR1 and CDR2, the germline V gene lists LGHNA and YNFKEQ. This entry belongs to a study of blood T cells in healthy people across ages (dated by TCRdb to about 2015). For the study in its entirety: Template switching captured roughly one uniquely barcoded TCR beta cDNA molecule per two T cells in model experiments. To track age-related changes in TCR beta repertoire diversity, the study relied on deep sequencing normalized with unique cDNA molecular identifiers. The donors were divided into four age groups: young (average approximately 15 years), middle-aged (about 40), aged (approximately 62) and long-lived (approximately 74). To avoid experimental bias, donors of different ages were spread randomly across the sequencing lanes. Two additional independent replicas of 1 million unique cDNA reads from the same blood draw were analyzed for two donors (one aged 18 to 30 and one aged 80 or older). Overall study results and their limits: Because profiling used bulk unsorted PBMCs, naive and antigen-experienced compartments could not be compared conclusively. Compared with the aged group, the long-lived group had more naive CD4+ T cells, fewer expanded clones and increased TCR diversity, a pattern suggesting age selection. Estimates of total diversity based on one million sequenced T cells were considered lower bounds and underestimates. The CMV infection status of donors was not known, potentially confounding age-related changes in expanded clonotypes. The percentage of naive T cells measured by flow cytometry correlated strongly with observed TCR beta diversity. Observed TCR beta diversity per million T cells fell roughly linearly with age, and a significant reduction was already apparent by age around 44.

The 39 donors, aged roughly 6 to 90 years, were systemically healthy Caucasian individuals from Russia. Ten milliliters of peripheral blood were drawn from each donor into EDTA-treated Vacutainer tubes. PBMCs were isolated by Ficoll-Paque density-gradient centrifugation, with at least 7 million obtained per sample. Total RNA, at least 5 micrograms per sample, was extracted from PBMCs with Trizol reagent. Naive CD45RAhigh/CD27high T cell percentages were measured by flow cytometry on a PBMC aliquot from every donor. To prepare the library, 5' RACE was applied. Sequencing was carried out with an Illumina HiSeq 2500. A second about 7 to 12 cycle PCR used a sample-barcoded 5' primer and a J-beta primer mix. Each TCR beta cDNA molecule received a unique molecular identifier from a template-switch 5' adaptor carrying 12 random nucleotides. Each sample yielded at least 3 million CDR3-containing paired-end reads. First-strand cDNA was synthesized from all RNA with the Mint cDNA synthesis kit, primed by a TRBC-specific oligonucleotide. Following uracil-DNA glycosylase treatment, all cDNA underwent a first 18-cycle PCR with the universal primers M1SS and BC2_uni_R. The authors processed their data as follows. Normalization of each sample was performed by random selection of 1 million high-quality reads, each carrying a distinct molecular identifier. Instead of being binned into consensus sequences, reads with shared molecular identifiers were discarded. CDR3 identification, clonotype clustering and error correction used MiTCR with a Q25 quality threshold and the strictest error-elimination algorithm. A nonparametric unseen species model with Euler transformation was used to estimate a lower bound on total TCR beta diversity. In-frame beta chains were kept once TCRdb had trimmed the public reads at Q25 with fastp and called clones with MiXCR. Duplicate CDR3 protein sequences are folded into a single record with the most common DNA and genes. The V and J calls and clone size come from TCRdb's table, not from the authors' own analysis. This sample comprises about 1.4 million distinct CDR3 sequences, almost 60% of them detected only once. Of the sample, more than 6% is held by the ten largest clones.

The sequencing input was blood. This TCR was sampled from a man younger than 35 in good health. This receptor chain uses TRBV4-2 and TRBJ1-4; TRBD1 is a possible D gene, resting on 6 matching bases. CDR3 sequence: CASSVSGEWATNEKLFF. The nucleotide sequence is given as TGTGCCAGCAGCGTATCAGGGGAATGGGCGACTAATGAAAAACTGTTTTTT.